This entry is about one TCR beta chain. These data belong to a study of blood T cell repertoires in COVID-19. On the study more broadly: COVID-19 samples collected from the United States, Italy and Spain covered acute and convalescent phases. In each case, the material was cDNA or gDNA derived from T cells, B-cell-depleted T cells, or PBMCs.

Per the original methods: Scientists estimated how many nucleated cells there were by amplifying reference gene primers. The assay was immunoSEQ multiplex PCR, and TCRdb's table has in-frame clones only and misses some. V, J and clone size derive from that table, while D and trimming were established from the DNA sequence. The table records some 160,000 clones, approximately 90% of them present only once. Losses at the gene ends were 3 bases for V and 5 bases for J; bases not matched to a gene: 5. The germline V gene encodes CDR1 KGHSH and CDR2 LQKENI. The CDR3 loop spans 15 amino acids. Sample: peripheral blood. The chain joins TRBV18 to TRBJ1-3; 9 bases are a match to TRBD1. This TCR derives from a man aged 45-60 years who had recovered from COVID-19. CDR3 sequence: CASSPDRGIRNTIYF. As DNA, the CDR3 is TGTGCCAGCTCACCCGACAGGGGGATCAGAAACACCATATATTTT.